A single sample is the source of the 8 T cell receptor beta chains below, sequenced in a study of cytomegalovirus exposure and HLA in healthy donors. PCR was performed using 60 Vbeta and 13 Jbeta primers. TCRdb's copy holds only in-frame clones and misses some; the assay was immunoSEQ multiplex PCR. The data hold some 140,000 clones, with approximately 80% observed a single time. The sample consisted of PBMCs. The receptors here all came from a man in his forties in good health and CMV-seronegative.

The chain recombines TRBV6-1 with TRBJ2-7, with 8 bases aligning to TRBD1. The CDR3 is 15 amino acids. Germline V gene data show CDR1 as MNHNS and CDR2 as SASEGT. V dropped 2 bases and J dropped 5; count of bases not matched to a gene: 8. DNA for the CDR3: TGTGCCAGCAGTGAACTCCCAGGACAGGGTAACGAGCAGTACTTC. Protein: CASSELPGQGNEQYF.

The rearrangement links TRBV9 to TRBJ1-4, with D unresolved. Germline CDR1 reads SGDLS; CDR2 reads YYNGEE. Trimming removed 0 bases from V and 0 bases from J, with 6 bases in between. The CDR3 length is 15 residues. CDR3 loop: CASSVGGATNEKLFF. CDR3 nucleotide sequence: TGTGCCAGCAGCGTAGGGGGAGCAACTAATGAAAAACTGTTTTTT.

This chain connects TRBV28 to TRBJ2-7, with a tentative D call TRBD1 (5 bases). The V end lost 6 bases, the J end lost 2 bases, and 14 bases lay between the germline ends. This CDR3 is 14 amino acids long. Germline V CDR1 and CDR2: MDHEN, SYDVKM. The CDR3 DNA sequence: TGTGCCAGCAGCCCGGCAGGGCCGCCCTACGAGCAGTACTTC. Translating gives CASSPAGPPYEQYF. Together with reference TRBV28 and TRBJ2-7, the CDR3 gives the full variable domain: DVKVTQSSRYLVKRTGEKVFLECVQDMDHENMFWYRQDPGLGLRLIYFSYDVKMKEKGDIPEGYSVSREKKERFSLILESASTNQTSMYLCASSPAGPPYEQYFGPGTRLTVT.

This clone was seen repeatedly, ten times or more. This chain links TRBV11-2 with TRBJ2-7, with 7 bases lining up with TRBD2. The V segment lost 5 bases and the J segment 4 bases; nucleotides outside the gene matches: 17. The length of the CDR3 is 17 residues. Germline CDR1 is SGHAT and CDR2 is FQNNGV. The CDR3 loop is CASSPKSGGGSVYEQYF. The CDR3 nucleotides are TGTGCCAGCAGCCCCAAATCTGGTGGCGGGAGCGTGTACGAGCAGTACTTC.

The chain has TRBV6-5 and TRBJ2-1, with TRBD2 matching 10 bases. V lost 0 bases to trimming and J lost 8 bases; unmatched junction nucleotides: 7. Germline values: CDR1 MNHEY, CDR2 SVGAGI. The CDR3 length is 16 residues. The CDR3 protein is CASSYSVASGSHEQFF. The CDR3 coding sequence is TGTGCCAGCAGTTACTCCGTGGCTAGCGGGAGCCATGAGCAGTTCTTC.

This clone was counted a single time. The chain employs TRBV28 and TRBJ2-7, with D possibly TRBD1 on 6 matching bases. Trimming took 3 bases from V and 4 from J, leaving 10 bases between them. This CDR3 has 13 amino acids. Germline V gene sequence: CDR1 MDHEN, CDR2 SYDVKM. The CDR3 DNA reads as TGTGCCAGCAGTTTCACAGGGCGGTACGAGCAGTACTTC. It encodes CASSFTGRYEQYF.

The chain couples TRBV5-1 to TRBJ2-1; D might be TRBD2 (5 bases). V was cut by 0 bases and J by 0 bases, with 7 bases left in between. Germline CDR1 and CDR2: SGHRS and YFSETQ. The CDR3 runs to 15 residues. CDR3 sequence (DNA): TGCGCCAGCAGCTTGGTCGGGGACTCCTACAATGAGCAGTTCTTC. The encoded protein is CASSLVGDSYNEQFF.

This sequence joins TRBV29-1 and TRBJ1-1; D is possibly TRBD1 (6 bases). Germline V gene sequence: CDR1 SQVTM, CDR2 ANQGSEA. Trimming stripped 3 bases from V and 0 bases from J, with 8 bases between. The CDR3 consists of 13 residues. The DNA for the CDR3 is TGCAGCGTTGAGTGGGGGCTGAACACTGAAGCTTTCTTT. Translating gives CSVEWGLNTEAFF.